The 26 T cell receptor beta chains below were found in one sample sequenced in a study of blood T cells in healthy people across ages. A second PCR, run for roughly 7 to 12 cycles, used a sample-barcoded 5' primer plus a J-beta primer mix. MiXCR was run by TCRdb on the 5' RACE reads, yielding one entry per CDR3 protein. The sample lists some 890,000 distinct CDR3 sequences; 25% to 30% were seen once. In addition, the sample was reused for a study of T cells of mothers and their children.

Specimen: blood. The receptors were gathered from a woman between 35 and 50 years old in good health.

The V and J genes are TRBV7-2 and TRBJ2-7; D is undetermined. CDR3 length equals 14 residues. V lost 0 bases, J lost 4 bases, and 10 bases lay in between. Per the germline V gene, CDR1 is SGHTA and CDR2 is FQGNSA. In nucleotides, the CDR3 is TGTGCCAGCAGCTTAGCGATGTCAGCTTACGAGCAGTACTTC. This translates into CASSLAMSAYEQYF.

This clonotype has just a few counts. The chain employs TRBV5-5 and TRBJ1-1, with a weak D call TRBD1 (6 bases). CDR1 is SGHKS and CDR2 is YYEKEE in the germline V gene (reference sequence). V lost 6 bases and J 0 bases, leaving 12 bases between the germline ends. The CDR3 is 14 amino acids. CDR3 sequence (DNA): TGTGCCAGCATCAGGGGTATAATGAACACTGAAGCTTTCTTT. This translates into CASIRGIMNTEAFF.

The chain is built from TRBV3-1 and TRBJ1-5; D not certain. Germline CDR1 LGHDT, CDR2 YNNKEL (reference sequence). This CDR3 has 15 residues. V lost 0 bases, J lost 7 bases, and 13 bases lay in between. CDR3 loop: CASSQDRRVGQPQHF. CDR3 DNA: TGTGCCAGCAGCCAAGATAGGCGGGTGGGACAGCCCCAGCATTTT.

This clonotype was found many times. The chain carries TRBV9 and TRBJ2-3, with 8 positions matching TRBD1. This CDR3 has 15 residues. V trimming: 2 bases; J trimming: 0 bases; junction bases outside the gene matches: 2. Per germline, CDR1 SGDLS and CDR2 YYNGEE. CDR3: CASSVGTGSTDTQYF. The CDR3 region has the DNA TGTGCCAGCAGCGTTGGGACAGGCAGCACAGATACGCAGTATTTT.

The sample holds a few counts of this clonotype. The chain recombines TRBV12-3 or TRBV12-4 with TRBJ1-2; D is undetermined. There are 14 residues in the CDR3. V lost 4 bases and J lost 8, with 17 bases in between. The DNA of the CDR3 is TGTGCCAGCAGTTACCTCTTGGAATCTCAGGGCTACACCTTC. Translated: CASSYLLESQGYTF.

This clonotype was observed many times. A read error may explain this, as a much larger clone is one base away. The chain is built from TRBV6-4 and TRBJ2-5; 9 nucleotides agree with TRBD2. The CDR3 length is 15 residues. Per germline, CDR1 MRHNA and CDR2 SNTAGT. V lost 0 bases, J lost 11 bases, and 10 bases stayed unmatched. For the CDR3, the DNA is TGTGCCAGCAGTGACTCTAGCGGGGGATACAATGAGCAGTACTTC. It yields the protein CASSDSSGGYNEQYF.

The chain carries TRBV6-2 or TRBV6-3 and TRBJ1-5; 9 bases are a match to TRBD1. V shed 6 bases, J shed 0 bases, and the junction held 6 bases outside the gene matches. Germline CDR1 is MNHEY and CDR2 is SVGEGT. The CDR3 has 16 amino acids. Written as DNA, the CDR3 is TGTGCCAGCAGCCATACAGGGGGCGCTAGCAATCAGCCCCAGCATTTT. Residues: CASSHTGGASNQPQHF.

About this clonotype itself: A clone one base away is much larger, so this may be a read error. The rearrangement uses TRBV20-1 and TRBJ2-1; a weak D match, TRBD2 (6 bases). Trimming took 3 bases from V and 8 from J, leaving 8 bases between them. CDR3 size: 11 residues. The germline V gene encodes CDR1 DFQATT and CDR2 SNEGSKA (reference sequence). The CDR3 nucleotides are TGCAGTGCTAGGGGGGGTGATGAGCAGTTCTTC. Residues: CSARGGDEQFF.

A few counts support this clonotype. Germline and junction disagree at one end, which may indicate a read error. The chain uses TRBV28 and TRBJ1-2; 7 bases agree with TRBD1. Germline CDR1 and CDR2: MDHEN and SYDVKM. The CDR3 covers 17 residues. The CDR3 is CVSSFSSGQSFNYGYTF. The CDR3 region has the DNA TGTGTCAGCAGTTTCTCTTCGGGACAGTCATTTAACTATGGCTACACCTTC.

The chain carries TRBV9 and TRBJ1-2, with D possibly being TRBD1 (5 bases). From germline, CDR1 is SGDLS and CDR2 YYNGEE. The CDR3 has 15 amino acids. With 4 bases removed from V and 2 bases from J, the gap between germline ends came to 15 bases. The CDR3 bases are TGTGCCAGCAGCACCCGACAGACCTTCAACTATGGCTACACCTTC. Its protein is CASSTRQTFNYGYTF.

As to this clonotype: A much more abundant neighbour one base away suggests this may be a read error. The chain has TRBV7-2 and TRBJ2-1, with D possibly matching TRBD2 (5 bases). The CDR3 extends over 18 amino acids. Germline V gives CDR1 SGHTA, CDR2 FQGNSA. With 5 bases removed from V and 4 bases from J, the gap between germline ends came to 24 bases. In DNA, the CDR3 is TGTGCCAGCAGCCCGCGAAGCCCCCCTAGCAGGCTTTACAATGAGCAGTTCTTC. Translation: CASSPRSPPSRLYNEQFF.

This clonotype showed up just a few times. This sequence joins TRBV27 and TRBJ2-7; TRBD2 agrees at 9 bases. The CDR3 extends over 15 amino acids. Trimming took 5 bases from V and 1 from J; bases not matched to a gene: 6. Germline V gene lookup returns CDR1 MNHEY and CDR2 SMNVEV (reference sequence). The CDR3 region is CASSPLLAGSYEQYF. CDR3 DNA: TGTGCCAGCAGTCCCCTCCTAGCGGGGTCCTACGAGCAGTACTTC.

The sample holds many counts of this clonotype. This chain joins TRBV12-3 or TRBV12-4 and TRBJ2-7, with 9 bases identical to TRBD2. Trimming at V came to 5 bases and at J to 5 bases, leaving 10 bases not matched to a gene. The CDR3 covers 15 residues. CDR3: CASSLYSGGLNEQYF. As DNA, the CDR3 is TGTGCCAGCAGTCTATATAGCGGGGGTCTGAACGAGCAGTACTTC.

This clonotype occurred many times. The chain has TRBV29-1 and TRBJ2-7; tentative D call: TRBD1 (5 bases). Trimming cost V 4 bases and J 0 bases, with 10 bases left between them. Germline assignment: CDR1 SQVTM and CDR2 ANQGSEA. This CDR3 has 13 amino acids. The CDR3 bases are TGCAGCGTTGTTACAGACAGCTCCTACGAGCAGTACTTC. Its translation: CSVVTDSSYEQYF.

The rearrangement uses TRBV18 and TRBJ2-5; D call uncertain. The J call may be wrong; the DNA end is better matched by TRBJ2-7. CDR3 length: 14 residues. Germline lookup yields CDR1 KGHSH and CDR2 LQKENI. CDR3 coding DNA: TGTGCCAGCTCACCAGGTAACAGAGCCTACGAGCAGTACTTC. Translating it yields CASSPGNRAYEQYF.

This clonotype showed up just a few times. This may stem from a read error, because a much larger clone lies one nucleotide away. The rearrangement uses TRBV12-3 or TRBV12-4 and TRBJ2-2, with D uncertain. V lost 6 bases and J 3 bases, leaving 5 bases between the germline ends. This CDR3 is 12 amino acids long. The CDR3 loop is CASRPDTGELFF. CDR3 DNA sequence: TGTGCCAGCAGACCCGACACCGGGGAGCTGTTTTTT.

In regard to this clonotype: A much larger clonotype is one base distant, so this may be a read error. The chain carries TRBV5-6 and TRBJ2-7; TRBD1 matches at 8 bases. Near its end, the DNA agrees better with TRBJ2-5, so the J call may be wrong. CDR1 SGHDT and CDR2 YYEEEE come from the germline V gene. There are 16 residues in the CDR3. The CDR3 protein is CASSSKPGQEVVTQYF. CDR3 nucleotides: TGTGCCAGCAGCTCAAAACCGGGACAGGAGGTAGTGACCCAGTACTTC.

V is TRBV7-9 and J is TRBJ2-3; D remains unclear. The CDR3 runs 15 residues. V was trimmed by 1 base and J by 4 bases, leaving 12 bases between them. CDR1 SEHNR and CDR2 FQNEAQ come from the germline V gene (reference sequence). CDR3 in DNA: TGTGCCAGCAGCTTAGGGCTAGTTCAAGCAGATACGCAGTATTTT. This sequence encodes CASSLGLVQADTQYF.

This clonotype came up many times. The chain links TRBV12-3 or TRBV12-4 to TRBJ1-2; TRBD1 aligns across 8 bases. This CDR3 has 14 amino acids. V lost 7 bases, J lost 4 bases, and 8 bases stayed unmatched. CDR3 DNA: TGTGCCAGCAACATTCCAGGGGGCGGCTATGGCTACACCTTC. It specifies CASNIPGGGYGYTF.

This chain joins TRBV5-8 and TRBJ2-7; the match to TRBD1 covers 9 bases. This CDR3 is 15 amino acids long. V dropped 3 bases and J dropped 0; count of bases not matched to a gene: 4. CDR1 is SGHTS and CDR2 is YDEGEE in the germline V gene. CDR3 in DNA: TGTGCCAGCAGCTGGGGACAGGGATACTCCTACGAGCAGTACTTC. The encoded protein is CASSWGQGYSYEQYF. The variable domain in full, completed from reference TRBV5-8 and TRBJ2-7, reads EAGVTQSPTHLIKTRGQQATLRCSPISGHTSVYWYQQALGLGLQFLLWYDEGEERNRGNFPPRFSGRQFPNYSSELNVNALELEDSALYLCASSWGQGYSYEQYFGPGTRLTVT.

V gene TRBV7-3 combines with J gene TRBJ2-1; 8 positions match TRBD2. Germline V gene sequence: CDR1 SGHTA, CDR2 FQGTGA. V lost 5 bases, J lost 8 bases, and 11 bases stayed unmatched. The CDR3 spans 15 residues. CDR3 DNA sequence: TGTGCCAGCAGCCTACGACCGGGAGGGGGGGATGAGCAGTTCTTC. Its translation: CASSLRPGGGDEQFF.

The rearrangement links TRBV7-8 to TRBJ2-1, with a weak D call TRBD2 (6 bases). The CDR3 spans 15 residues. Germline lookup yields CDR1 SGHVS and CDR2 FQNEAQ. The germline V and J ends were trimmed by 5 bases and 8 bases, with 19 bases remaining between them. The CDR3 spells CASSPRTTRWDEQFF. As DNA, the CDR3 is TGTGCCAGCAGCCCTAGGACTACCCGGTGGGATGAGCAGTTCTTC.

This clonotype was seen repeatedly, ten times or more. The chain couples TRBV11-2 to TRBJ2-1; 8 bases align to TRBD1. Germline trimming cut 8 bases from V and 4 bases from J; bases unmatched to any gene: 4. This CDR3 comprises 13 residues. Germline V gene data show CDR1 as SGHAT and CDR2 as FQNNGV. The CDR3 loop reads CASGGQGYNEQFF. DNA for the CDR3: TGTGCCAGCGGCGGACAGGGTTACAATGAGCAGTTCTTC. Full variable domain (missing parts from reference TRBV11-2 and TRBJ2-1): EAGVAQSPRYKIIEKRQSVAFWCNPISGHATLYWYQQILGQGPKLLIQFQNNGVVDDSQLPKDRFSAERLKGVDSTLKIQPAKLEDSAVYLCASGGQGYNEQFFGPGTRLTVL.

The chain combines TRBV5-1 with TRBJ1-1, with unresolved D. V lost 6 bases, J lost 2 bases, and 11 bases lay in between. The CDR3 has 13 residues. Germline lookup yields CDR1 SGHRS and CDR2 YFSETQ. In nucleotides, the CDR3 is TGCGCCAGCAACGTAGCGGCTAACACTGAAGCTTTCTTT. It specifies CASNVAANTEAFF.

The chain couples TRBV20-1 to TRBJ2-2, with 8 bases lining up with TRBD2. J gave up 0 bases and V 2 bases, and 2 bases lay outside the gene matches. CDR1 and CDR2 from the germline V gene are DFQATT and SNEGSKA (reference sequence). This CDR3 has 15 amino acids. This CDR3 is CSARQLAANTGELFF. CDR3 DNA: TGCAGTGCTAGACAACTAGCGGCGAACACCGGGGAGCTGTTTTTT.

The chain is built from TRBV27 and TRBJ1-2; D gene uncertain. The CDR3 length is 15 residues. Trimming took 0 bases from V and 6 from J, leaving 14 bases between them. Germline loops: CDR1 MNHEY, CDR2 SMNVEV (reference sequence). The CDR3 bases are TGTGCCAGCAGTTTATCGGCGGGTCGGGGAGATGGCTACACCTTC. This gives the protein CASSLSAGRGDGYTF.